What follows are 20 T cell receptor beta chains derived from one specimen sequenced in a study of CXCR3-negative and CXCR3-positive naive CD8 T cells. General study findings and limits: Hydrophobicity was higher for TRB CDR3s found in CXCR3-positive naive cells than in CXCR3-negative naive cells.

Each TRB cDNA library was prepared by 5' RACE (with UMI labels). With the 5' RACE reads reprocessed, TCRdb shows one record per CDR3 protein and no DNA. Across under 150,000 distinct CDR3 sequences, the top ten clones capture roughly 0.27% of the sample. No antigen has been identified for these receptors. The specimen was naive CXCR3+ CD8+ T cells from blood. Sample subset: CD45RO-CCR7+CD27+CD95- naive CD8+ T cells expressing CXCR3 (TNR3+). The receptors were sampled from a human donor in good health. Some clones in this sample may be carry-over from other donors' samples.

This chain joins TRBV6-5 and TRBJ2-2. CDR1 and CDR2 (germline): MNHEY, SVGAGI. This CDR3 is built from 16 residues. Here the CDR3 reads CASSYSTRSNTGELFF.

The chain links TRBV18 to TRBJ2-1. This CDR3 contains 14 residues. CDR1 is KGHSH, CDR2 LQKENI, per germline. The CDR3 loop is CASSPSYLDNEQFF.

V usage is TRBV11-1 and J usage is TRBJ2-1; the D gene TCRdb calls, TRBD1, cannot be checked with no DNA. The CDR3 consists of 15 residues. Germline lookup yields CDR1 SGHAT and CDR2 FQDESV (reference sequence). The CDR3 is CASSLGTGYTNEQFF.

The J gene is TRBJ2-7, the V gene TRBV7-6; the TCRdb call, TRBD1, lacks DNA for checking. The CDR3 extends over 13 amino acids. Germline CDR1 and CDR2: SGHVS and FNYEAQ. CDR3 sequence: CASSKGGHHEQYF.

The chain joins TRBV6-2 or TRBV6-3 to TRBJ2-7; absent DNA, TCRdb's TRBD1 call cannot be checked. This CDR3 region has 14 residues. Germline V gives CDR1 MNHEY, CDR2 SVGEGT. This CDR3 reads CASSPPANTYEQYF.

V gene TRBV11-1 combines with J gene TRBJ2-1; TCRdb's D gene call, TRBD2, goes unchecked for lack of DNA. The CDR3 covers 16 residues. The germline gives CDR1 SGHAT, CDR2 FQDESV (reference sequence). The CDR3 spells CASSPRVIALQNEQFF.

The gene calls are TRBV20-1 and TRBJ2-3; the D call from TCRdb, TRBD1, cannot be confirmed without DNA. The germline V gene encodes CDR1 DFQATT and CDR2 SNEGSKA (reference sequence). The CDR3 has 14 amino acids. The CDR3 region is CSAWEGQSTDTQYF.

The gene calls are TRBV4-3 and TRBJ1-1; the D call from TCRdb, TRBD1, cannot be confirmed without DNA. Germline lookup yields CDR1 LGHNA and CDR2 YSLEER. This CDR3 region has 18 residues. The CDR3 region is CASSQETGDGYMNTEAFF.

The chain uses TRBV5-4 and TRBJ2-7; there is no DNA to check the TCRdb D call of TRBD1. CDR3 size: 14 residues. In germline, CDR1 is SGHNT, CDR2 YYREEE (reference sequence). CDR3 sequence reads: CASSLQGRVYEQYF.

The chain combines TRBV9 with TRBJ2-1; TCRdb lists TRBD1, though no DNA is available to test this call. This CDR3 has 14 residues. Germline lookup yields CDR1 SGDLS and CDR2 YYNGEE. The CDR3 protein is CASSVGGQPMEQFF.

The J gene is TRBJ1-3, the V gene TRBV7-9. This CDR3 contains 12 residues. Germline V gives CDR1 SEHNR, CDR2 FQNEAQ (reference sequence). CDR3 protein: CASSPPDNTIYF.

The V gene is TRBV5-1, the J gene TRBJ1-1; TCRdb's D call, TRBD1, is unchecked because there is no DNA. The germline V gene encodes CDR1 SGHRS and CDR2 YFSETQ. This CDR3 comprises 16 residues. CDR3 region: CASSLTGEPMNTEAFF.

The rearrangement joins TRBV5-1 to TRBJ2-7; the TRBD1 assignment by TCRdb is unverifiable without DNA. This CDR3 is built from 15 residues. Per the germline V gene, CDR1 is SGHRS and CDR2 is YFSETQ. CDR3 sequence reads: CASSPPDRVSYEQYF.

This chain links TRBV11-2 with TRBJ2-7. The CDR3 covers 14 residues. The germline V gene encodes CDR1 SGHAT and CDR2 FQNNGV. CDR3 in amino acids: CASSLESGDYEQYF.

CDR3 loop: CASFVLSGGTDTQYF. The V gene is TRBV6-1, the J gene TRBJ2-3; absent DNA, TCRdb's TRBD2 call cannot be checked. This CDR3 comprises 15 residues. Per the germline V gene, CDR1 is MNHNS and CDR2 is SASEGT.

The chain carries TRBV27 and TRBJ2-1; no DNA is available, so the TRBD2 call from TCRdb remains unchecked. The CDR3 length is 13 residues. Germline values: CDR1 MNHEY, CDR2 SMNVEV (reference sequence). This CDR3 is CASSSGLAVLSFF.

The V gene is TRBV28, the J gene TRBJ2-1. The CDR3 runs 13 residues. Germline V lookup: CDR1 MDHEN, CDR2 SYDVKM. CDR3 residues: CASSLGEYNEQFF. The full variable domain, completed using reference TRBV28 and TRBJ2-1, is DVKVTQSSRYLVKRTGEKVFLECVQDMDHENMFWYRQDPGLGLRLIYFSYDVKMKEKGDIPEGYSVSREKKERFSLILESASTNQTSMYLCASSLGEYNEQFFGPGTRLTVL.

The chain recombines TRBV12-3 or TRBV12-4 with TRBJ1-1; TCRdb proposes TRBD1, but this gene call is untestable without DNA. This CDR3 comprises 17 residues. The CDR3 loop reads CASRPEWGAGGNTEAFF.

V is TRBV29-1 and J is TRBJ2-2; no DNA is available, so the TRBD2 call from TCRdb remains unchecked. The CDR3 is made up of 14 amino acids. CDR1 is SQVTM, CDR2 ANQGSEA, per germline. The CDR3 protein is CSVVLGGRAGELFF.

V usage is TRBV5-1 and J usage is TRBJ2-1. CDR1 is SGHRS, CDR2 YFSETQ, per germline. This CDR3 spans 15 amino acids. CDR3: CASSLEWDSYNEQFF.